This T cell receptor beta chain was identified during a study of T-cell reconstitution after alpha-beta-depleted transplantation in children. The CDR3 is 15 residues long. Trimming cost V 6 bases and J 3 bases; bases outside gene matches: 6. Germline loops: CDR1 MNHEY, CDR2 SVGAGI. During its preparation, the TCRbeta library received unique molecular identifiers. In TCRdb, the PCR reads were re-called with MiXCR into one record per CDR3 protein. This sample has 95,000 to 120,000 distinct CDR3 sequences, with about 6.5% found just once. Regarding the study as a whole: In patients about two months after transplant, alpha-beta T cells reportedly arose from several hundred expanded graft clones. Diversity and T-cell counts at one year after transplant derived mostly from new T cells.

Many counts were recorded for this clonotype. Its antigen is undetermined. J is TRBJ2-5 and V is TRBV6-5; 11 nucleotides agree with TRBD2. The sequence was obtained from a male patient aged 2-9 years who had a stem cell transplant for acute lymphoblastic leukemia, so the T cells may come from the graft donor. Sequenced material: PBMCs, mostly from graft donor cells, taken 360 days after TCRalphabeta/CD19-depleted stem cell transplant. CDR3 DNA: TGTGCCAGCAGCCGCCCGACTAGCGGGAAAGAGACCCAGTACTTC. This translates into CASSRPTSGKETQYF.